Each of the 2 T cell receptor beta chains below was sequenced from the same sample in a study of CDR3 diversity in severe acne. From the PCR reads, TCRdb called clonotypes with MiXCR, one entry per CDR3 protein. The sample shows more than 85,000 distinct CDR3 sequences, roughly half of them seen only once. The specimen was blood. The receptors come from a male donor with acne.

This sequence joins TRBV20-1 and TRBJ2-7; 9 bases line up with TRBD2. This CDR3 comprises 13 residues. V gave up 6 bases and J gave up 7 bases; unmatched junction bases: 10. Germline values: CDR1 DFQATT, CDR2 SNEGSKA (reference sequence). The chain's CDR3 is CSAPGLAPREQYF. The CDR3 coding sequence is TGCAGTGCCCCGGGACTAGCCCCACGGGAGCAGTACTTC.

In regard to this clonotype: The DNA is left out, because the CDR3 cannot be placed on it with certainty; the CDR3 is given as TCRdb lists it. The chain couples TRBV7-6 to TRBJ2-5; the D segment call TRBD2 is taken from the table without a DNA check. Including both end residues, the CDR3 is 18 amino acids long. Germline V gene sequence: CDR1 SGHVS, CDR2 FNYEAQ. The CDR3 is CASSTGLAEVFGPGTQYF.